The following is a T cell receptor beta chain sequence with its context. Original methodology: Estimated nucleated cell counts came from reference gene primer amplification. The repertoire was sequenced with immunoSEQ multiplex PCR; TCRdb's copy has only in-frame clones and lacks some. Clonal size and the V and J genes are those of that table, whereas D and trimming came from the DNA. The table shows approximately 250,000 clones, with around 86% occurring only once. V shed 4 bases and J 5 bases; nucleotides not matched to a gene: 2. The V gene's germline CDR1 is SGHDT and CDR2 YYEEEE. The CDR3 totals 13 residues. The data were obtained in a study of blood T cell repertoires in COVID-19. At the level of the study: From the United States, Italy and Spain came samples of acute and convalescent COVID-19. PBMCs, B-cell-depleted T cells, or T cells provided the cDNA or gDNA that made up the material.

V and J are TRBV5-6 and TRBJ2-2, with 7 positions matching TRBD2. The receptor was derived from a man in his late teens or twenties with active or convalescent COVID-19. The specimen was peripheral blood. The CDR3 DNA is TGTGCCAGCAGCCCGCGGGGGACCGGGGAGCTGTTTTTT. Protein product: CASSPRGTGELFF.